These 32 T cell receptor beta chains were sequenced from one sample in a study of identical twins. TCRdb itself ran the 5' RACE reads through MiXCR, one entry per CDR3 protein. The table shows 250,000 or so distinct CDR3 sequences, with approximately 7.3% occurring only once. The same data also contributed to another study, on yellow fever vaccine responses in identical twins.

Material: CD8+ T cells sorted from blood. Receptors originate from a woman aged 18 to 35 in good health.

CDR3 sequence reads: CSAPGRIYGQPQHF. Written as DNA, the CDR3 is TGCAGTGCGCCGGGACGGATCTACGGTCAGCCCCAGCATTTT. The J gene is TRBJ1-5, the V gene TRBV20-1; tentative D call: TRBD1 (5 bases). Trimming removed 6 bases from V and 6 bases from J, with 18 bases in between. CDR3 length equals 14 residues. CDR1 and CDR2 (germline): DFQATT, SNEGSKA (reference sequence).

The chain couples TRBV6-5 to TRBJ2-7; D is possibly TRBD2 (5 bases). CDR3 length: 14 amino acids. V was clipped by 5 bases and J by 5 bases, with 16 bases between them. From germline, CDR1 is MNHEY and CDR2 SVGAGI. In DNA form, the CDR3 reads TGTGCCAGCAGTGTATCGACTATAGTCCACGAGCAGTACTTC. This encodes CASSVSTIVHEQYF.

As DNA, the CDR3 is TGTGCCAGCAGCTTAACGGTTGGCACGAATTACGAGCAGTACGTC. This sequence encodes CASSLTVGTNYEQYV. The J gene is TRBJ2-7, the V gene TRBV7-8; D gene ambiguous. The CDR3 runs to 15 residues. CDR1 is SGHVS, CDR2 FQNEAQ, per germline. The V and J ends lost 2 bases and 4 bases respectively, with 15 bases between them.

This clonotype was counted many times. Here the CDR3 DNA reads TGTGCCAGCAGGGCTGGAGGGGCTTCCTACGAGCAGTACGTC. Residues: CASRAGGASYEQYV. The chain has TRBV11-2 and TRBJ2-7; D perhaps matches TRBD2 (6 bases). CDR3 length equals 14 residues. Germline assignment: CDR1 SGHAT and CDR2 FQNNGV. V lost 6 bases and J 1 base, leaving 13 bases between the germline ends.

This chain joins TRBV13 and TRBJ1-1, with D hard to call. This CDR3 is built from 14 residues. Germline CDR1 is PRHDT and CDR2 is FYEKMQ (reference sequence). The V end lost 4 bases, the J end lost 1 base, and 10 bases lay between the germline ends. This CDR3 reads CASSYNSGNTEAFF. DNA for the CDR3: TGTGCCAGCAGCTATAATTCCGGGAACACTGAAGCTTTCTTT. Based on the CDR3 plus reference TRBV13 and TRBJ1-1, the full variable domain is AAGVIQSPRHLIKEKRETATLKCYPIPRHDTVYWYQQGPGQDPQFLISFYEKMQSDKGSIPDRFSAQQFSDYHSELNMSSLELGDSALYFCASSYNSGNTEAFFGQGTRLTVV.

This clonotype was counted at least ten times. At one boundary the junction diverges from the germline segment, which might be a read error. The chain links TRBV7-9 to TRBJ1-1; possibly TRBD1 for D (5 bases). CDR1 is SEHNR and CDR2 is FQNEAQ in the germline V gene (reference sequence). The CDR3 loop spans 15 amino acids. The CDR3 spells CASSLAQGVDTEAFF. In DNA, the CDR3 is TGTGCCAGCAGCCTAGCCCAGGGCGTTGACACTGAAGCTTTCTTT.

This clonotype came up many times. The chain combines TRBV4-1 with TRBJ1-1, with TRBD1 as a possible D gene (6 bases). The CDR3 totals 15 residues. V lost 6 bases and J 1 base, leaving 15 bases between the germline ends. Germline values: CDR1 MGHRA, CDR2 YSYEKL. CDR3 residues: CASSPTRGPNTEAFF. The CDR3 DNA is TGCGCCAGCAGTCCCACGCGGGGGCCGAACACTGAAGCTTTCTTT.

This clonotype has at least ten counts. The gene calls are TRBV7-9 and TRBJ2-7; no clear D. The CDR3 totals 11 residues. Trimming removed 8 bases at V and 5 bases at J, with 10 bases between. CDR1 and CDR2 (germline): SEHNR, FQNEAQ (reference sequence). CDR3 amino acids: CASSLGDEQYF. CDR3 coding DNA: TGTGCCAGCTCCCTCGGAGACGAGCAGTACTTC.

Worth noting for this clonotype: This may come from a read error, since a much larger clone is one base off. V is TRBV29-1 and J is TRBJ2-1; TRBD1 matches at 7 bases. The germline gives CDR1 SQVTM, CDR2 ANQGSEA. V was pared by 7 bases and J by 2 bases, with 8 bases of the junction left unmatched. CDR3 length: 14 residues. CDR3 in DNA: TGCAGCGCCGAGGACAGGCGAACCTACAATGAGCAGTTCTTC. Protein: CSAEDRRTYNEQFF.

This clonotype showed up just a few times. This chain links TRBV2 with TRBJ2-7, with a tentative D call TRBD1 (6 bases). From germline, CDR1 is SNHLY and CDR2 FYNNEI. CDR3 length: 14 amino acids. The V end was cut by 5 bases, the J end by 2 bases, with 13 bases between. CDR3 sequence: CASSQDSLTYEQYV. CDR3 nucleotide sequence: TGTGCCAGCAGTCAGGACAGCCTTACCTACGAGCAGTACGTC.

This clonotype was seen a few times. The chain is built from TRBV7-9 and TRBJ1-1; 9 positions agree with TRBD1. Germline CDR1 is SEHNR and CDR2 is FQNEAQ (reference sequence). The CDR3 is 16 residues long. Trimming at V came to 5 bases and at J to 1 base, leaving 8 bases not matched to a gene. The CDR3 DNA reads TGTGCCAGCAGCCCTAGACAGGGGGTAGGGAACACTGAAGCTTTCTTT. Residues: CASSPRQGVGNTEAFF.

Concerning this clonotype: The junction differs from germline at one of its ends, possibly a read error. This chain links TRBV2 with TRBJ2-1; 8 bases align to TRBD2. The CDR3 spans 11 residues. Germline CDR1 and CDR2: SNHLY and FYNNEI. This CDR3 reads CVSRTSHEQFF. CDR3 in DNA: TGTGTCAGCAGGACTAGCCATGAGCAGTTCTTC.

Here the CDR3 reads CATSDLAGNAENTQYF. CDR3 nucleotide sequence: TGTGCCACCAGCGATCTAGCGGGCAACGCTGAAAATACGCAGTATTTT. The chain links TRBV15 to TRBJ2-3, with 8 bases fitting TRBD2. The CDR3 covers 16 residues. CDR1 is LNHNV, CDR2 YYDKDF, per germline (reference sequence). Trimming at V came to 5 bases and at J to 7 bases, leaving 14 bases not matched to a gene.

This clonotype was seen repeatedly, ten times or more. The gene calls are TRBV7-3 and TRBJ2-1, with D hard to call. Trimming pared 0 bases from V and 7 bases from J, leaving 7 bases between. Germline V lookup: CDR1 SGHTA, CDR2 FQGTGA. This CDR3 has 13 amino acids. This CDR3 is CASSLTLSNEQFF. As DNA, the CDR3 is TGTGCCAGCAGCTTAACGTTGAGTAATGAGCAGTTCTTC. Filled out from reference TRBV7-3 and TRBJ2-1, the complete variable domain reads GAGVSQTPSNKVTEKGKYVELRCDPISGHTALYWYRQSLGQGPEFLIYFQGTGAADDSGLPNDRFFAVRPEGSVSTLKIQRTERGDSAVYLCASSLTLSNEQFFGPGTRLTVL.

In this sample, this clonotype turned up a few times. This chain links TRBV2 with TRBJ1-1; no reliable D call. The length of the CDR3 is 11 residues. From germline, CDR1 is SNHLY and CDR2 FYNNEI. CDR3 sequence: CALILRTEAFF. The CDR3 DNA sequence: TGTGCACTCATCCTGCGCACTGAAGCTTTCTTT.

This clonotype showed up many times. This chain uses TRBV5-1 with TRBJ1-2; a weak D match, TRBD1 (5 bases). Germline CDR1 SGHRS, CDR2 YFSETQ. V was shortened by 3 bases and J by 8 bases, with 11 bases between the two germline ends. CDR3 size: 12 residues. CDR3 DNA: TGCGCCAGCAGCTCCGGAGGGGAGGGCTACACCTTC. Its translation is CASSSGGEGYTF.

Many counts were recorded for this clonotype. The chain recombines TRBV7-9 with TRBJ2-3, with 11 bases aligning to TRBD1. CDR1 is SEHNR, CDR2 FQNEAQ, per germline (reference sequence). The CDR3 sequence is 16 residues long. With V trimmed by 3 bases and J by 4 bases, 6 bases remained unmatched. The CDR3 protein is CASSFSGQGVPDTQYF. The DNA for the CDR3 is TGTGCCAGCAGCTTCTCGGGACAGGGGGTTCCAGATACGCAGTATTTT.

The chain employs TRBV28 and TRBJ2-1; TRBD2 matches 9 bases. Germline-derived CDR1 and CDR2 are MDHEN and SYDVKM. CDR3 length: 15 amino acids. V lost 6 bases and J lost 8; bases outside the gene matches: 11. CDR3 in amino acids: CASSSSGGPEYEQFF. CDR3 bases: TGTGCCAGCAGCAGTAGCGGGGGCCCTGAGTATGAGCAGTTCTTC.

This clonotype was observed a few times. The rearrangement links TRBV7-9 to TRBJ2-1, with a tentative D call TRBD2 (6 bases). V was clipped by 2 bases and J by 8 bases, with 10 bases between them. Germline CDR1 SEHNR, CDR2 FQNEAQ (reference sequence). The CDR3 runs to 13 residues. CDR3: CASSLSTSYEQFF. The CDR3 region has the DNA TGTGCCAGCAGCTTATCGACTAGTTATGAGCAGTTCTTC.

V usage is TRBV4-1 and J usage is TRBJ2-1; D unclear. The germline V gene encodes CDR1 MGHRA and CDR2 YSYEKL. V was clipped by 0 bases and J by 7 bases, with 7 bases between them. The length of the CDR3 is 13 residues. The CDR3 sequence: CASSQDRPNEQFF. The CDR3 bases are TGCGCCAGCAGCCAAGATCGCCCTAATGAGCAGTTCTTC.

The gene calls are TRBV4-2 and TRBJ2-7, with TRBD2 identical over 12 bases. Looked up from germline, CDR1 is LGHNA and CDR2 is YNFKEQ. This CDR3 comprises 17 residues. With 1 base clipped from V and 0 bases from J, the junction kept 4 bases outside the gene matches. As DNA, the CDR3 is TGTGCCAGCAGCCAAGGCCGGACTAGCGGGAACTCCTACGAGCAGTACTTC. Its protein is CASSQGRTSGNSYEQYF.

This clonotype was picked up a small number of times. The V gene is TRBV12-5, the J gene TRBJ2-2; D gene unclear. V lost 7 bases and J 3 bases, leaving 6 bases between the germline ends. This CDR3 has 12 residues. Per the germline V gene, CDR1 is LGHNT and CDR2 is FRNRAP. CDR3 protein: CASAKDTGELFF. CDR3 sequence (DNA): TGTGCTAGTGCCAAAGACACCGGGGAGCTGTTTTTT.

This clonotype was seen more than once but under ten times. The chain couples TRBV6-4 to TRBJ2-1, with D maybe TRBD2 (6 bases). The germline gives CDR1 MRHNA, CDR2 SNTAGT. The CDR3 spans 15 residues. Trimming took off 6 bases at V and 0 bases at J, with 12 bases between the two ends. The CDR3 is CASSPSESSYNEQFF. CDR3 DNA: TGTGCCAGCAGCCCTAGCGAGAGCTCCTACAATGAGCAGTTCTTC.

The sample holds a few counts of this clonotype. J is TRBJ2-7 and V is TRBV7-2; the D is unclear. Germline V CDR1 and CDR2: SGHTA, FQGNSA. The V end was cut by 7 bases, the J end by 3 bases, with 7 bases between. The CDR3 sequence is 11 residues long. The CDR3 is CASTINYEQYF. CDR3 bases: TGTGCCAGCACCATTAACTACGAGCAGTACTTC. The entire variable domain, with the rest obtained from reference TRBV7-2 and TRBJ2-7, is as follows: GAGVSQSPSNKVTEKGKDVELRCDPISGHTALYWYRQSLGQGLEFLIYFQGNSAPDKSGLPSDRFSAERTGGSVSTLTIQRTQQEDSAVYLCASTINYEQYFGPGTRLTVT.

CDR3 region: CASSQPGERSYEQYV. CDR3 DNA sequence: TGTGCCAGCAGTCAGCCGGGGGAACGCTCCTACGAGCAGTACGTC. The chain joins TRBV28 to TRBJ2-7; a weak D match, TRBD2 (6 bases). V shed 5 bases and J shed 0 bases, with 14 bases lying between them. The CDR3 is 15 amino acids. CDR1 MDHEN and CDR2 SYDVKM come from the germline V gene.

The chain is built from TRBV2 and TRBJ1-5; TRBD1 matches at 7 bases. Trimming cost V 4 bases and J 0 bases; bases outside gene matches: 6. The CDR3 has 16 amino acids. Germline CDR1 and CDR2: SNHLY and FYNNEI. CDR3 residues: CASSAPRDSSNQPQHF. For the CDR3, the DNA is TGTGCCAGCAGTGCCCCCCGGGACAGTAGCAATCAGCCCCAGCATTTT.

In nucleotides, the CDR3 is TGTGCCAGCAGCCTCCACGCGGACACGACCGGGGAGCTGTTTTTT. It is translated as CASSLHADTTGELFF. V is TRBV6-1 and J is TRBJ2-2, with D possibly matching TRBD1 (5 bases). V dropped 6 bases and J dropped 5 bases, with 16 bases sitting between them. The CDR3 runs 15 residues. CDR1 is MNHNS and CDR2 is SASEGT in the germline V gene.

The rearrangement uses TRBV27 and TRBJ1-2; 7 bases map to TRBD1. The CDR3 is 12 residues long. Losses at the gene ends were 6 bases for V and 8 bases for J; bases not matched to a gene: 6. Germline V gene lookup returns CDR1 MNHEY and CDR2 SMNVEV (reference sequence). CDR3 DNA: TGTGCCAGCAGAGGTCAGGGGGTGGGCTACACCTTC. The encoded protein is CASRGQGVGYTF.

The chain employs TRBV5-1 and TRBJ1-1, with D tentatively TRBD1 (6 bases). V dropped 0 bases and J dropped 2 bases, with 17 bases sitting between them. Germline-derived CDR1 and CDR2 are SGHRS and YFSETQ. CDR3 length equals 17 residues. In nucleotides, the CDR3 is TGCGCCAGCAGCTTGGTTCACGTTGGACAGAGTAACACTGAAGCTTTCTTT. Its protein is CASSLVHVGQSNTEAFF. Full variable domain (rest looked up from reference TRBV5-1 and TRBJ1-1): KAGVTQTPRYLIKTRGQQVTLSCSPISGHRSVSWYQQTPGQGLQFLFEYFSETQRNKGNFPGRFSGRQFSNSRSEMNVSTLELGDSALYLCASSLVHVGQSNTEAFFGQGTRLTVV.

The V gene is TRBV9, the J gene TRBJ2-1; a possible D gene is TRBD2 (6 bases). V was cut by 4 bases and J by 8 bases, with 22 bases left in between. Germline V CDR1 and CDR2: SGDLS, YYNGEE. The CDR3 is made up of 16 amino acids. The CDR3, as DNA: TGTGCCAGCAGCTCACCCCGGCGGGGATATGTAGATGAGCAGTTCTTC. Translation: CASSSPRRGYVDEQFF.

This clonotype was detected ten times or more. V usage is TRBV6-5 and J usage is TRBJ1-1; no definite D call. The CDR3 covers 14 residues. Germline V CDR1 and CDR2: MNHEY, SVGAGI. V was pared by 0 bases and J by 7 bases, with 12 bases between. The CDR3 nucleotides read TGTGCCAGCAGTTACTCGAATGGGCAGAATGAAGCTTTCTTT. Translating it yields CASSYSNGQNEAFF.

This clonotype was counted a few times. The rearrangement links TRBV7-8 to TRBJ2-5; maybe TRBD2 (6 bases). V lost 0 bases, J lost 5 bases, and 13 bases lay in between. The CDR3 extends over 15 amino acids. Germline assignment: CDR1 SGHVS and CDR2 FQNEAQ. The CDR3 is CASSLAGRGQETQYF. Written as DNA, the CDR3 is TGTGCCAGCAGCTTAGCCGGGAGAGGGCAGGAGACCCAGTACTTC.